The table lists the clone carrying this TCR beta chain with a few counts. The antigen is not known. This entry comes from a study of identical twins. Each cDNA held unique molecular identifiers, and template switching gave it a universal primer site. TCRdb re-derived calls from the 5' RACE reads in MiXCR, one entry per CDR3 protein. Of 500,000 to 700,000 distinct CDR3 sequences in the sample, around 7.4% were seen once. Overall study results and limits: Among monozygotic twins, out-of-frame TCR alpha sharing exceeded what models predicted.

CDR3 length: 17 amino acids. J lost 4 bases, V lost 0 bases, and 9 bases had no gene match. The germline gives CDR1 MGHRA, CDR2 YSYEKL. This sample also belongs to another study, concerning yellow fever vaccine responses in identical twins. From that second work: Twins' vaccine T cell responses were reported to seem partly convergent and partly personalized.

The chain recombines TRBV4-1 with TRBJ2-5, with 9 nucleotides matching TRBD2. The sequenced material came from PBMCs. This TCR derives from a woman between 18 and 30 years old in good health. The DNA for the CDR3 is TGCGCCAGCAGCCAAGATGATAGCGGGAGACCCCCAGAGACCCAGTACTTC. Amino acid sequence: CASSQDDSGRPPETQYF.